This TCR beta chain was obtained from a study of CD8+ T cells in alopecia areata. Overall study: Graft recipients were roughly 7-11-week-old female C3H/HeJ mice, and donor skin originated from roughly 6-13-month-old C3H/HeJ mice with spontaneous alopecia. Broader study findings: Resident alphabeta T cells of normal skin are also sequenced in scalp samples. Clonality was higher in lesional than normal scalp, especially in alopecia totalis/universalis.

This clone was detected a few times. The target antigen is unknown. Each gene name is a mouse one. The CDR3 end lies 4 residues beyond the end of the read and is filled in from the germline J gene. Pooled cutaneous lymph node cells were sorted using CD4, CD8alpha, NKG2D, NKG2ACE and other markers. This CDR3 comprises 15 residues. Germline lookup yields CDR1 NSQYPW and CDR2 LRSPGD (reference sequence). RNA was extracted and reverse transcribed into cDNA as the sequencing template. Assay: immunoSEQ multiplex PCR; the TCRdb copy retains only in-frame clones and omits some. The sample has approximately 300,000 clones, none seen only once; the top ten hold more than 0.95%.

Sequenced sample: CD4+ T cells sorted from a lymph node. The source of this sequence is a C3H/HeJ mouse with alopecia areata. For this mouse line, the MHC haplotype is H2-k. The rearrangement uses TRBV1 and TRBJ2-5; tentative D call: TRBD1 (7 bases). The CDR3 DNA, read in part, is TGCACCTGCAGTGCAGAAATAGGGGGCGGAGAC. Its protein is CTCSAEIGGGD. The whole CDR3 reads CTCSAEIGGGDTQYF.